The 17 T cell receptor beta chains below all came from one sample that was sequenced in a study of cytomegalovirus exposure and HLA in healthy donors. 60 Vbeta and 13 Jbeta primers were used in PCR. Measured with immunoSEQ multiplex PCR; TCRdb has only the in-frame clones, and not every one. Of 120,000 to 150,000 clones listed, around three fifths are singletons. The sample was PBMCs. These receptors came from a woman aged 30 to 39 in good health and CMV-seropositive.

The rearrangement links TRBV11-3 to TRBJ2-7; perhaps TRBD2 as D (6 bases). Between the trimmed V and J ends, which lost 6 bases and 6 bases, there was a span of 18 bases. The CDR3 covers 14 residues. The V gene's germline CDR1 is SGHNT and CDR2 YENEEA. DNA for the CDR3: TGTGCCAGCAGACCATCCGGAGGAGCGGGCGAGCAGTACTTC. Residues: CASRPSGGAGEQYF.

The J gene is TRBJ2-1, the V gene TRBV2, with D maybe TRBD2 (5 bases). The CDR3 contains 15 residues. CDR1 SNHLY and CDR2 FYNNEI come from the germline V gene. Trimming shortened V by 6 bases and J by 0 bases, and 12 bases separated the two germline ends. DNA for the CDR3: TGTGCCAGCAGCACTCGGGGAAGCTCCTACAATGAGCAGTTCTTC. This encodes CASSTRGSSYNEQFF. The full variable domain, its missing parts supplied by reference TRBV2 and TRBJ2-1, is EPEVTQTPSHQVTQMGQEVILRCVPISNHLYFYWYRQILGQKVEFLVSFYNNEISEKSEIFDDQFSVERPDGSNFTLKIRSTKLEDSAMYFCASSTRGSSYNEQFFGPGTRLTVL.

This chain connects TRBV7-8 to TRBJ2-4, with 14 bases matching TRBD2. Germline assignment: CDR1 SGHVS and CDR2 FQNEAQ. There are 18 residues in the CDR3. With V trimmed by 5 bases and J by 6 bases, 12 bases remained unmatched. DNA of the CDR3: TGTGCCAGCAGCCCCCGCCGGGGACTAGCGGGGGACAGAAACATTCAGTACTTC. Protein product: CASSPRRGLAGDRNIQYF.

This sequence joins TRBV9 and TRBJ2-3; 8 bases are shared with TRBD2. With V trimmed by 0 bases and J by 1 base, 4 bases remained unmatched. Germline CDR1 reads SGDLS; CDR2 reads YYNGEE. The CDR3 runs 16 residues. The CDR3 sequence: CASSVAAGGGTDTQYF. For the CDR3, the DNA is TGTGCCAGCAGCGTAGCTGCGGGGGGTGGCACAGATACGCAGTATTTT.

V gene TRBV10-3 combines with J gene TRBJ2-1; maybe TRBD2 (6 bases). Germline V gives CDR1 ENHRY, CDR2 SYGVKD. This CDR3 is built from 15 residues. Trimming removed 4 bases at V and 9 bases at J, with 19 bases between. CDR3 in DNA: TGTGCCATCAGTGCTAGCGCGGGGTCTGGGGGTGAGCAGTTCTTC. It encodes CAISASAGSGGEQFF.

This rearrangement joins TRBV28 to TRBJ2-7; 7 positions agree with TRBD1. The germline V gene encodes CDR1 MDHEN and CDR2 SYDVKM. The CDR3 is 15 amino acids. Germline trimming cut 8 bases from V and 6 bases from J; bases unmatched to any gene: 16. This chain's CDR3 is CASHTIGGASLEQYF. CDR3 coding DNA: TGTGCCAGCCACACCATAGGGGGCGCTTCGCTCGAGCAGTACTTC.

This clone came up a few times. V usage is TRBV27 and J usage is TRBJ2-6; 9 bases align to TRBD1. The V gene's germline CDR1 is MNHEY and CDR2 SMNVEV (reference sequence). The CDR3 length is 17 residues. V shed 3 bases and J 2 bases; nucleotides not matched to a gene: 5. This chain's CDR3 is CASSFGTGPPGANVLTF. DNA of the CDR3: TGTGCCAGCAGTTTCGGGACAGGGCCCCCTGGGGCCAACGTCCTGACTTTC. The complete variable domain, with remaining parts taken from reference TRBV27 and TRBJ2-6, reads EAQVTQNPRYLITVTGKKLTVTCSQNMNHEYMSWYRQDPGLGLRQIYYSMNVEVTDKGDVPEGYKVSRKEKRNFPLILESPSPNQTSLYFCASSFGTGPPGANVLTFGAGSRLTVL.

This clone came up a few times. The chain uses TRBV29-1 and TRBJ1-1; tentative D call: TRBD1 (6 bases). V was trimmed by 4 bases and J by 10 bases, leaving 16 bases between them. The CDR3 loop spans 12 amino acids. From germline, CDR1 is SQVTM and CDR2 ANQGSEA. CDR3 in amino acids: CSVAPGIRGAFF. In nucleotides, the CDR3 is TGCAGCGTTGCCCCAGGGATCAGGGGAGCTTTCTTT.

On this clone itself: The junction departs from germline at one end; a sequencing error may be responsible. V and J are TRBV7-9 and TRBJ1-4, with 9 bases aligning to TRBD1. The CDR3 is made up of 12 amino acids. Per germline, CDR1 SEHNR and CDR2 FQNEAQ (reference sequence). This CDR3 is CASSLETGGRWF. The CDR3 DNA follows: TGTGCCAGCAGCTTAGAAACAGGGGGCAGGTGGTTT.

The rearrangement uses TRBV20-1 and TRBJ2-7, with TRBD1 as a possible D gene (5 bases). Trimming shortened V by 0 bases and J by 7 bases, and 7 bases separated the two germline ends. Germline V CDR1 and CDR2: DFQATT, SNEGSKA (reference sequence). The CDR3 is 11 residues long. The CDR3 coding sequence is TGCAGTGCTAGAGATGGGGCAGAGCAGTACTTC. This codes for CSARDGAEQYF.

V and J are TRBV19 and TRBJ1-2; 7 bases map to TRBD1. Germline V lookup: CDR1 LNHDA, CDR2 SQIVND (reference sequence). Unmatched junction bases numbered 13, after V lost 7 bases and J lost 2 bases. The CDR3 consists of 16 residues. Here the CDR3 reads CASTPAGGGLNYGYTF. Here the CDR3 DNA reads TGTGCCAGTACTCCAGCAGGGGGAGGCTTGAACTATGGCTACACCTTC.

The chain combines TRBV5-1 with TRBJ1-1; D remains ambiguous. This CDR3 is 15 amino acids long. V lost 4 bases to trimming and J lost 1 base, with 14 bases between them. CDR1 is SGHRS, CDR2 YFSETQ, per germline. The CDR3 loop reads CASSPRTNRNTEAFF. The CDR3 region has the DNA TGCGCCAGCAGCCCCCGTACAAACAGGAACACTGAAGCTTTCTTT.

The rearrangement joins TRBV10-3 to TRBJ1-2; TRBD1 might be the D (6 bases). V was clipped by 0 bases and J by 7 bases, with 9 bases between them. CDR1 ENHRY and CDR2 SYGVKD come from the germline V gene. The CDR3 totals 13 residues. The CDR3 DNA is TGTGCCATCAGTGAGTCGGGGGCGGCTGGCTACACCTTC. The encoded protein is CAISESGAAGYTF.

The genes are TRBV30 and TRBJ2-1; 7 nucleotides match TRBD2. Germline assignment: CDR1 GTSNPN and CDR2 SVGIG (reference sequence). The CDR3 runs 14 residues. Trimming at V came to 2 bases and at J to 5 bases, leaving 6 bases not matched to a gene. Here the CDR3 reads CAWSSIGGNNEQFF. The CDR3 DNA is TGTGCCTGGAGTAGTATCGGGGGGAACAATGAGCAGTTCTTC.

This clone was seen more than once but under ten times. This sequence joins TRBV5-3 and TRBJ1-1; D possibly corresponds to TRBD1 (6 bases). TRBV5-3 is noted as an ORF with a role that remains uncertain. V was shortened by 2 bases and J by 6 bases, with 17 bases between the two germline ends. The CDR3 runs 15 residues. CDR3 sequence: CARSFGQGSGPEAFF. The CDR3, as DNA: TGTGCCAGAAGCTTTGGGCAGGGGTCAGGGCCTGAAGCTTTCTTT.

The chain combines TRBV29-1 with TRBJ1-1, with TRBD1 matching 11 bases. This CDR3 is built from 14 residues. With V trimmed by 8 bases and J by 6 bases, 11 bases remained unmatched. Germline values: CDR1 SQVTM, CDR2 ANQGSEA. CDR3 protein: CSSENRDRGSEAFF. In DNA, the CDR3 is TGCAGCTCCGAGAACCGGGACAGGGGGTCTGAAGCTTTCTTT.

In its sample, this clone was seen once. This chain connects TRBV30 to TRBJ2-7, with D possibly matching TRBD1 (7 bases). The CDR3 consists of 13 residues. V lost 4 bases and J 9 bases, leaving 19 bases between the germline ends. In germline, CDR1 is GTSNPN, CDR2 SVGIG (reference sequence). This CDR3 reads CAWNRQGGGVQYF. The CDR3 DNA reads TGTGCCTGGAACCGGCAGGGGGGTGGTGTGCAGTACTTC.